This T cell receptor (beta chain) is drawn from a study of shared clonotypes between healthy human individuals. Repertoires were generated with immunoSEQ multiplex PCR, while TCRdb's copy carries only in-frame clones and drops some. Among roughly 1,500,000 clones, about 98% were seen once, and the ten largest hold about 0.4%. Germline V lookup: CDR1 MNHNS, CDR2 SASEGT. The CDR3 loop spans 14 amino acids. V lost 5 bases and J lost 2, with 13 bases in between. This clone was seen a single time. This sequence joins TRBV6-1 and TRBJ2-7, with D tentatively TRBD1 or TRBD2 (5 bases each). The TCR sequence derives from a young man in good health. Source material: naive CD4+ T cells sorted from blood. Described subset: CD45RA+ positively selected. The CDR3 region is CASSPGTVTYEQYF. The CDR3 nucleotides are TGTGCCAGCAGTCCCGGGACGGTCACCTACGAGCAGTACTTC.